Below, 13 T cell receptor beta chains from the same sample are listed, as sequenced in a study of STAT5B mutations in CD4+ large granular lymphocyte leukemia. TCRdb keeps only in-frame clones here, not all; method: immunoSEQ multiplex PCR. The sample shows roughly 34,000 clones, less than 85% of them seen only once. Material: CD4+ T cells from blood buffy coats. The receptors were sampled from a human donor in good health.

The chain links TRBV19 to TRBJ2-5; 7 nucleotides line up with TRBD1. Germline CDR1 is LNHDA and CDR2 is SQIVND (reference sequence). The CDR3 contains 15 residues. With V trimmed by 4 bases and J by 2 bases, 7 bases remained unmatched. This chain's CDR3 is CASSRQDRSQETQYF. CDR3 nucleotide sequence: TGTGCCAGTAGTAGACAGGACAGGTCGCAAGAGACCCAGTACTTC.

The CDR3: CASSLRTGLWDIQYF. In DNA, the CDR3 is TGTGCCAGCAGCTTACGGACAGGGCTGTGGGACATTCAGTACTTC. V usage is TRBV11-3 and J usage is TRBJ2-4, with TRBD1 matching 8 bases. The length of the CDR3 is 15 residues. Germline V lookup: CDR1 SGHNT, CDR2 YENEEA. V was clipped by 2 bases and J by 8 bases; unmatched bases: 8. Full variable domain (missing parts from reference TRBV11-3 and TRBJ2-4): EAGVVQSPRYKIIEKKQPVAFWCNPISGHNTLYWYLQNLGQGPELLIRYENEEAVDDSQLPKDRFSAERLKGVDSTLKIQPAELGDSAVYLCASSLRTGLWDIQYFGAGTRLSVL.

This chain uses TRBV12-5 with TRBJ1-5; 8 bases match TRBD1. This CDR3 has 15 residues. Losses at the gene ends were 6 bases for V and 2 bases for J; bases not matched to a gene: 6. The germline gives CDR1 LGHNT, CDR2 FRNRAP. CDR3 nucleotides: TGTGCTAGTGGAACCCCGGGACAGGGCAATCAGCCCCAGCATTTT. Residues: CASGTPGQGNQPQHF.

The chain uses TRBV6-1 and TRBJ2-3, with 7 bases aligning to TRBD1. Looked up from germline, CDR1 is MNHNS and CDR2 is SASEGT. V gave up 7 bases and J gave up 0 bases; unmatched junction bases: 4. The CDR3 length is 14 residues. The CDR3 here is CASMDRSSTDTQYF. CDR3 nucleotides: TGTGCCAGCATGGACAGGTCTAGCACAGATACGCAGTATTTT.

The chain has TRBV7-2 and TRBJ1-1; a weak D match, TRBD1 (5 bases). Looked up from germline, CDR1 is SGHTA and CDR2 is FQGNSA. This CDR3 region has 15 residues. The germline V and J ends were trimmed by 1 base and 0 bases, with 9 bases remaining between them. The CDR3 reads CASSLEVRVNTEAFF. The CDR3 DNA reads as TGTGCCAGCAGCTTAGAAGTCAGGGTGAACACTGAAGCTTTCTTT.

The CDR3 region is CASSLDSGQGAGELFF. The CDR3 DNA follows: TGTGCCAGCAGCTTGGACTCGGGACAGGGGGCCGGGGAGCTGTTTTTT. The genes are TRBV5-5 and TRBJ2-2; 11 nucleotides line up with TRBD1. CDR3 size: 16 residues. Trimming at V came to 0 bases and at J to 6 bases, leaving 4 bases not matched to a gene. In germline, CDR1 is SGHKS, CDR2 YYEKEE (reference sequence). Filled out from reference TRBV5-5 and TRBJ2-2, the complete variable domain reads DAGVTQSPTHLIKTRGQQVTLRCSPISGHKSVSWYQQVLGQGPQFIFQYYEKEERGRGNFPDRFSARQFPNYSSELNVNALLLGDSALYLCASSLDSGQGAGELFFGEGSRLTVL.

J is TRBJ1-2 and V is TRBV15, with D tentatively TRBD1 (5 bases). Deletions cut 5 bases from V and 2 bases from J, with 12 bases between. Germline values: CDR1 LNHNV, CDR2 YYDKDF (reference sequence). This CDR3 has 14 residues. This CDR3 is CATSLQTANYGYTF. The CDR3, as DNA: TGTGCCACCAGCTTACAGACAGCGAACTATGGCTACACCTTC.

The count of this clone is one. The chain has TRBV11-3 and TRBJ2-1; TRBD2 aligns across 16 bases. The V segment lost 5 bases and the J segment 4 bases; nucleotides outside the gene matches: 2. The germline CDR1 and CDR2 sequences are SGHNT and YENEEA. CDR3 length equals 16 residues. CDR3 DNA: TGTGCCAGCAGCCGGGGACTAGCGGGGGGGTACAATGAGCAGTTCTTC. This translates into CASSRGLAGGYNEQFF.

The chain's CDR3 is CASSARFAYSGNTIYF. The CDR3 bases are TGTGCCAGCAGCGCTAGGTTCGCCTACTCTGGAAACACCATATATTTT. The chain links TRBV9 to TRBJ1-3, with D unclear. V was cut by 3 bases and J by 0 bases, with 13 bases left in between. This CDR3 has 16 residues. Per the germline V gene, CDR1 is SGDLS and CDR2 is YYNGEE.

V and J are TRBV2 and TRBJ2-1, with TRBD1 identical over 8 bases. The CDR3 totals 13 residues. CDR1 SNHLY and CDR2 FYNNEI come from the germline V gene. V was pared by 7 bases and J by 7 bases, with 6 bases of the junction left unmatched. The chain's CDR3 is CASNGQGLNEQFF. Written as DNA, the CDR3 is TGTGCCAGCAATGGACAGGGTTTAAATGAGCAGTTCTTC.

This clone was seen only once. The chain combines TRBV4-1 with TRBJ2-6, with 9 bases identical to TRBD2. The V and J ends lost 5 bases and 0 bases, in that order; junction bases with no gene match: 5. Germline assignment: CDR1 MGHRA and CDR2 YSYEKL. The length of the CDR3 is 17 residues. The CDR3 protein is CASSGRGGASGANVLTF. The CDR3 bases are TGCGCCAGCAGCGGGCGCGGGGGGGCCTCTGGGGCCAACGTCCTGACTTTC.

This rearrangement joins TRBV9 to TRBJ2-2; the D call may be TRBD1 or TRBD2 (6 bases each). CDR1 SGDLS and CDR2 YYNGEE come from the germline V gene. This CDR3 contains 16 residues. V was trimmed by 5 bases and J by 4 bases, leaving 18 bases between them. The CDR3 DNA is TGTGCCAGCAGTCCCAGGAGGGGGATGGGCACCGGGGAGCTGTTTTTT. This encodes CASSPRRGMGTGELFF.

The CDR3 DNA sequence: TGCGCCAGCAGCTCCGGGACTAGCGGCACCGGGGAGCTGTTTTTT. Residues: CASSSGTSGTGELFF. The rearrangement joins TRBV5-1 to TRBJ2-2; 11 bases are a match to TRBD2. V dropped 3 bases and J dropped 4; count of bases not matched to a gene: 2. This CDR3 region has 15 residues. CDR1 is SGHRS, CDR2 YFSETQ, per germline.